This record looks at one T cell receptor beta chain sequence and its context. Clones were sequenced by immunoSEQ multiplex PCR, and TCRdb holds only the in-frame ones, with some missing. The sample lists tens of thousands of clones; 75% to 85% were seen once. The germline CDR1 and CDR2 sequences are LNHDA and SQIVND (reference sequence). V lost 6 bases and J 2 bases, leaving 18 bases between the germline ends. The CDR3 is made up of 16 amino acids. These data are taken from a study of blood T cell repertoires in COVID-19. Whole-study context: Italy, Spain and the United States were the sources of the convalescent and acute COVID-19 samples.

The rearrangement uses TRBV19 and TRBJ2-3; D is possibly TRBD2 (6 bases). The receptor was isolated from a woman aged 60 to 75 with acute or convalescent COVID-19. The specimen was peripheral blood. The CDR3 reads CASSPGGIIFTDTQYF. The CDR3 nucleotides read TGTGCCAGTAGCCCGGGCGGGATAATATTCACAGATACGCAGTATTTT.